This TCR beta chain was identified during a study of control samples from healthy donors and cancer patients. The CDR3 runs to 14 residues. V shed 4 bases, J shed 6 bases, and the junction held 6 bases outside the gene matches. CDR1 is SGHDT, CDR2 YYEEEE, per germline. TCRdb keeps only in-frame clones here, not all; method: immunoSEQ multiplex PCR. Of roughly 140,000 clones in the sample, about nine tenths were seen once. The sample consisted of blood. The chain combines TRBV5-6 with TRBJ1-2; 10 bases line up with TRBD1. The sequence derives from a man aged 25-45 years in good health. CDR3: CASSLDRGVNGYTF. CDR3 nucleotide sequence: TGTGCCAGCAGCCTGGACAGGGGGGTAAATGGCTACACCTTC.